Presented here are 18 T cell receptor beta chains from one specimen sequenced in a study of shared clonotypes between healthy human individuals. The method was immunoSEQ multiplex PCR; TCRdb's version includes in-frame clones alone and lacks a portion of them. The sample yields hundreds of thousands of clones, around 96% seen once. Cells designated naive CD8 were CD45RO-negative and were positively selected for CCR7, with terminally differentiated effector memory CD45RA+ cells excluded. The sample was naive CD8+ T cells sorted from blood. These receptors were obtained from a woman younger than 45 in good health.

The rearrangement joins TRBV28 to TRBJ1-5; D unresolved. This CDR3 has 13 residues. Per germline, CDR1 MDHEN and CDR2 SYDVKM. Trimming took off 7 bases at V and 4 bases at J, with 11 bases between the two ends. CDR3 sequence (DNA): TGTGCCAGCACCATAGGCCATAATCAGCCCCAGCATTTT. As protein: CASTIGHNQPQHF.

The chain carries TRBV7-9 and TRBJ1-1; no clear D gene. The CDR3 is made up of 15 amino acids. The V end was cut by 1 base, the J end by 2 bases, with 11 bases between. The germline V gene encodes CDR1 SEHNR and CDR2 FQNEAQ (reference sequence). CDR3 loop: CASSLGFPVNTEAFF. As DNA, the CDR3 is TGTGCCAGCAGCTTAGGTTTCCCAGTTAACACTGAAGCTTTCTTT.

This clone was seen once. The V call is TRBV6-1, the J call TRBJ2-7; a weak D match, TRBD1 (6 bases). The CDR3 loop spans 14 amino acids. Germline V gene data show CDR1 as MNHNS and CDR2 as SASEGT. V was pared by 8 bases and J by 3 bases, with 17 bases between. DNA of the CDR3: TGTGCCAGCGGGCAAAGGACAGCCGTCTACGAGCAGTACTTC. It translates to CASGQRTAVYEQYF.

The chain employs TRBV5-1 and TRBJ2-7, with no clear D. From germline, CDR1 is SGHRS and CDR2 YFSETQ. CDR3 length: 12 residues. V dropped 5 bases and J dropped 5 bases, with 11 bases sitting between them. CDR3 coding DNA: TGCGCCAGCAGATTTCCAGGCGACGAGCAGTACTTC. Its protein product is CASRFPGDEQYF.

Turning to this clone: Other nucleotide sequences from this sample produce the same CDR3. This sequence joins TRBV6-1 and TRBJ2-7; D unclear. With 2 bases removed from V and 4 bases from J, the gap between germline ends came to 6 bases. From germline, CDR1 is MNHNS and CDR2 SASEGT. The CDR3 sequence is 12 residues long. CDR3 nucleotides: TGTGCCAGCAGTGAACGTGGATACGAGCAGTACTTC. Translating gives CASSERGYEQYF.

This chain links TRBV28 with TRBJ1-5, with D possibly matching TRBD1 (5 bases). Germline V lookup: CDR1 MDHEN, CDR2 SYDVKM. This CDR3 is 11 amino acids long. Trimming stripped 6 bases from V and 9 bases from J, with 9 bases between. CDR3 nucleotide sequence: TGTGCCAGCAGGGGGGGGATGCCCCAGCATTTT. Amino acid sequence: CASRGGMPQHF.

As DNA, the CDR3 is TGTGCCAGCAGCCCAGCTAGACTCTCTGGGGCCAACGTCCTGACTTTC. Residues: CASSPARLSGANVLTF. The gene calls are TRBV21-1 and TRBJ2-6; TRBD2 is the table's D call, not checked against the DNA. TRBV21-1 is shown as a pseudogene. This CDR3 contains 16 residues.

This CDR3 reads CASSFVGGVGYTF. The CDR3 DNA sequence: TGTGCCAGCAGTTTCGTCGGGGGAGTAGGCTACACCTTC. This chain joins TRBV27 and TRBJ1-2, with D possibly being TRBD1 (5 bases). Germline values: CDR1 MNHEY, CDR2 SMNVEV (reference sequence). CDR3 length: 13 amino acids. The V end was cut by 3 bases, the J end by 8 bases, with 13 bases between.

J is TRBJ2-7 and V is TRBV27, with 7 bases matching TRBD1. V lost 4 bases to trimming and J lost 2 bases; unmatched junction nucleotides: 17. Germline V gene data show CDR1 as MNHEY and CDR2 as SMNVEV (reference sequence). The CDR3 runs to 18 residues. In DNA form, the CDR3 reads TGTGCCAGCAGTTCCAGTGGGGGACAGTCGAAGATCACCTACGAGCAGTACTTC. It translates to CASSSSGGQSKITYEQYF.

This chain links TRBV6-6 with TRBJ2-5; TRBD1 aligns across 7 bases. TRBJ2-7 explains the end of the DNA better; the J call may be wrong. This CDR3 spans 16 amino acids. Germline CDR1 and CDR2: MNHNY and SVGAGI (reference sequence). Here the CDR3 reads CASSNPDRSLGFEQYF. CDR3 coding DNA: TGTGCCAGCAGTAACCCGGACAGGTCGTTAGGGTTCGAGCAGTACTTC.

The chain couples TRBV2 to TRBJ2-3; 10 bases are shared with TRBD2. The CDR3 consists of 15 residues. V lost 7 bases to trimming and J lost 4 bases; unmatched junction nucleotides: 8. The germline V gene has CDR1 SNHLY and CDR2 FYNNEI. The CDR3 bases are TGTGCCAGCATGACAGCGGGAGGGCCATCAGATACGCAGTATTTT. As protein: CASMTAGGPSDTQYF.

The V gene is TRBV9, the J gene TRBJ1-1; D gene uncertain. The CDR3 consists of 13 residues. Trimming shortened V by 0 bases and J by 5 bases, and 8 bases separated the two germline ends. The V gene's germline CDR1 is SGDLS and CDR2 YYNGEE. CDR3 amino acids: CASSVVASTEAFF. Here the CDR3 DNA reads TGTGCCAGCAGCGTAGTTGCGAGTACTGAAGCTTTCTTT.

The rearrangement joins TRBV4-2 to TRBJ2-7; 7 bases agree with TRBD1. In germline, CDR1 is LGHNA, CDR2 YNFKEQ. Trimming took 2 bases from V and 1 from J; bases not matched to a gene: 17. This CDR3 region has 19 residues. The CDR3 protein is CASSQNLGQVGASSYEQYF. In nucleotides, the CDR3 is TGTGCCAGCAGCCAAAACCTAGGACAGGTGGGAGCCTCTTCCTACGAGCAGTACTTC.

The V and J genes are TRBV7-2 and TRBJ1-5; tentatively, D is TRBD1 (5 bases). The ends were cut back, 3 bases at V and 6 bases at J, with 9 bases in the middle. Germline V lookup: CDR1 SGHTA, CDR2 FQGNSA. The CDR3 length is 13 residues. The CDR3 loop is CASSFGGGQPQHF. DNA for the CDR3: TGTGCCAGCAGCTTCGGGGGGGGTCAGCCCCAGCATTTT.

V is TRBV7-5 and J is TRBJ2-1; the DNA was not compared with TRBD1, the D call given in the table. TRBV7-5 is classified as a pseudogene. The CDR3 totals 16 residues. The CDR3 DNA follows: TGTGTCATCTTGGACAGGGGGGACACAACCTACAATGAGCAGTTCTTC. This gives the protein CVILDRGDTTYNEQFF.

To note about this clone: Other DNA sequences from this sample encode an identical CDR3 as well. The chain joins TRBV20-1 to TRBJ2-5; D is uncertain. The end of the DNA fits TRBJ2-7 better, so the J call may be wrong. From germline, CDR1 is DFQATT and CDR2 SNEGSKA (reference sequence). There are 11 residues in the CDR3. The DNA for the CDR3 is TGCAGTGCTAGAGAGGGTTACGAGCAGTACTTC. Encoded protein: CSAREGYEQYF.

The rearrangement joins TRBV4-2 to TRBJ1-1, with TRBD1 as a possible D gene (5 bases). Germline assignment: CDR1 LGHNA and CDR2 YNFKEQ. The CDR3 covers 18 residues. V was pared by 0 bases and J by 4 bases, with 21 bases between. This CDR3 reads CASSQDWQGQKWGTEAFF. CDR3 nucleotides: TGTGCCAGCAGCCAAGATTGGCAGGGCCAAAAATGGGGCACTGAAGCTTTCTTT.

The rearrangement joins TRBV28 to TRBJ1-5; D may be TRBD1 (5 bases). With 8 bases removed from V and 0 bases from J, the gap between germline ends came to 11 bases. The CDR3 contains 14 residues. Germline CDR1 is MDHEN and CDR2 is SYDVKM. The chain's CDR3 is CASRGDGSNQPQHF. CDR3 DNA sequence: TGTGCCAGCCGTGGGGACGGTAGCAATCAGCCCCAGCATTTT. Variable domain in full (rest from reference TRBV28 and TRBJ1-5): DVKVTQSSRYLVKRTGEKVFLECVQDMDHENMFWYRQDPGLGLRLIYFSYDVKMKEKGDIPEGYSVSREKKERFSLILESASTNQTSMYLCASRGDGSNQPQHFGDGTRLSIL.